This T cell receptor (beta chain) was captured by sequencing in a study of long-term antiretroviral therapy in people with HIV. In germline, CDR1 is SGDLS, CDR2 YYNGEE. The V and J ends lost 4 bases and 6 bases respectively, with 17 bases between them. CDR3 length: 14 amino acids. Study-level findings and limits: Specimen acquisition occurred between about 2003 and 2017, potentially under older ART regimens. Once patients were on ART, diversity went higher but still fell short of transplant donor controls. Clonal expansions arising prior to ART prevailed in the repertoire at every time point.

In regard to this clone: Antigen unknown.

An immunoSEQ assay, version v3.0, was performed at survey level. A target of about 35,000-50,000 T-cell genomes per sample was set for sequencing. Sequencing used immunoSEQ multiplex PCR; TCRdb keeps in-frame clones, though not all of them. The sample shows tens of thousands of clones, about three quarters of them seen only once. The chain carries TRBV9 and TRBJ2-7; unclear D gene. The TCR was taken from a man between 18 and 29 years old with HIV. The material sequenced was unsorted PBMCs, taken 1.5 years before starting antiretroviral therapy. The CDR3 region is CASSPMVAEREQYF. For the CDR3, the DNA is TGTGCCAGCAGCCCCATGGTGGCGGAGCGCGAGCAGTACTTC.